These 14 T cell receptor beta chains originate from one sample sequenced in a study of spatial heterogeneity in lung cancer. Time point indicated: sample taken at primary tumor resection. Unsorted whole RNA from tumor, nontumor lung or frozen PBMC underwent sequencing. MiXCR, applied by TCRdb to the 5' RACE reads, yields one record per CDR3 protein. The sample has around 7,800 distinct CDR3 sequences, 8.6% seen once; the top ten hold 40% to 50%. The specimen comprised PBMCs, sampled at surgery. These receptors were obtained from a male donor with early-stage non-small cell lung cancer.

There are many counts of this clonotype. The size of this beta chain means little, since it is a stray read in a library made for alpha chains. In nucleotides, the CDR3 is TGTGCCAGCAGTTTAGCCGACGTCAGACAGGGGATAGAAGAGACCCAGTACTTC. This encodes CASSLADVRQGIEETQYF. The rearrangement links TRBV28 to TRBJ2-5, with 8 bases identical to TRBD1. Germline values: CDR1 MDHEN, CDR2 SYDVKM. The length of the CDR3 is 18 residues. V gave up 2 bases and J gave up 3 bases; unmatched junction bases: 14.

In this sample, this clonotype is medium-sized. A library made for alpha chains picked up this beta chain off target, so its size means little. The V gene is TRBV29-1, the J gene TRBJ2-3; D is unclear. The germline CDR1 and CDR2 sequences are SQVTM and ANQGSEA. With 7 bases removed from V and 0 bases from J, the gap between germline ends came to 14 bases. This CDR3 comprises 14 residues. CDR3 in DNA: TGCAGCGCCTCCGGCCCTTCTAGCACAGATACGCAGTATTTT. Translating it yields CSASGPSSTDTQYF.

There are many counts of this clonotype. A library prepared for alpha chains yielded this beta chain as an off-target read; its size is of little meaning. This sequence joins TRBV29-1 and TRBJ2-7, with TRBD2 matching over 8 bases. CDR1 and CDR2 (germline): SQVTM, ANQGSEA. The CDR3 has 13 residues. J lost 5 bases, V lost 3 bases, and 6 bases had no gene match. Written as DNA, the CDR3 is TGCAGCGTTGACTCTGCGGGAGGAAACGAGCAGTACTTC. Its translation: CSVDSAGGNEQYF.

In its sample, this clonotype ranks as medium-sized. This beta chain is a stray sequence in a library constructed for alpha chains; its clone size is not meaningful. V usage is TRBV10-3 and J usage is TRBJ2-1; 9 bases fit TRBD2. This CDR3 contains 17 residues. Germline CDR1 reads ENHRY; CDR2 reads SYGVKD. Trimming at V came to 0 bases and at J to 5 bases, leaving 8 bases not matched to a gene. The CDR3 nucleotides read TGTGCCATCAGTGAGTCGAGGGCTAGCGGGGACCACAATGAGCAGTTCTTC. It yields the protein CAISESRASGDHNEQFF.

This clonotype was seen many times. Being off target in a library aimed at alpha chains, this beta chain has a size of little meaning. The V gene is TRBV12-3 or TRBV12-4, the J gene TRBJ2-1; D perhaps matches TRBD2 (6 bases). V was clipped by 4 bases and J by 7 bases, with 11 bases between them. This CDR3 has 13 amino acids. CDR3 nucleotides: TGTGCCAGCAGTTCGGTAGGGAGGAATGAGCAGTTCTTC. Translation: CASSSVGRNEQFF.

This clonotype was observed at least ten times. This beta chain is an off-target read within a library intended for alpha chains, so its frequency means little. The V and J genes are TRBV19 and TRBJ2-7, with TRBD2 identical over 8 bases. The CDR3 spans 16 residues. The V segment lost 6 bases and the J segment 0 bases; nucleotides outside the gene matches: 10. The V gene's germline CDR1 is LNHDA and CDR2 SQIVND (reference sequence). The CDR3 sequence is CASSRRAGGDSYEQYF. DNA of the CDR3: TGTGCCAGTAGCCGACGGGCGGGAGGCGACTCCTACGAGCAGTACTTC.

A note on this clonotype: This beta chain was picked up by a library intended for alpha chains and is off target, so its count carries little meaning. J is TRBJ2-4 and V is TRBV6-1; D call uncertain. Trimming cost V 2 bases and J 1 base, with 6 bases left between them. CDR1 MNHNS and CDR2 SASEGT come from the germline V gene. The CDR3 contains 14 residues. Here the CDR3 reads CASSEWGAKNIQYF. CDR3 in DNA: TGTGCCAGCAGTGAATGGGGTGCCAAAAACATTCAGTACTTC.

This clonotype has ten or more counts. This beta chain lies outside the target of a library built for alpha chains; its clone size means little. This sequence joins TRBV20-1 and TRBJ2-3; a weak D match, TRBD1 (5 bases). CDR3 length equals 12 residues. V was pared by 3 bases and J by 4 bases, with 8 bases between. Germline lookup yields CDR1 DFQATT and CDR2 SNEGSKA (reference sequence). The DNA of the CDR3 is TGCAGTGCTAGTTTAGGGGCAGATACGCAGTATTTT. This gives the protein CSASLGADTQYF.

At least ten counts were recorded for this clonotype. The library was prepared for alpha chains; this beta chain is a stray read, so its frequency means little. J is TRBJ2-2 and V is TRBV12-3 or TRBV12-4; D is possibly TRBD1 or TRBD2 (5 bases each). V was cut by 2 bases and J by 6 bases, with 7 bases left in between. The CDR3 runs to 13 residues. The CDR3 DNA reads TGTGCCAGCAGTTTACAGGGAGCCGGGGAGCTGTTTTTT. Its protein product is CASSLQGAGELFF.

Ten or more counts support this clonotype. This beta chain is a stray sequence in a library constructed for alpha chains; its clone size is not meaningful. V is TRBV20-1 and J is TRBJ1-2, with TRBD1 matching 7 bases. The CDR3 contains 14 residues. Per germline, CDR1 DFQATT and CDR2 SNEGSKA (reference sequence). V lost 2 bases, J lost 3 bases, and 6 bases stayed unmatched. This CDR3 is CSARRQGRDYGYTF. The DNA of the CDR3 is TGCAGTGCTAGACGACAGGGACGGGACTATGGCTACACCTTC.

There are many counts of this clonotype. With the library built for alpha chains, this beta chain is off target and its frequency is not meaningful. V gene TRBV5-1 combines with J gene TRBJ2-1, with unresolved D. V was pared by 1 base and J by 2 bases, with 1 base between. This CDR3 is 12 amino acids long. Looked up from germline, CDR1 is SGHRS and CDR2 is YFSETQ. Written as DNA, the CDR3 is TGCGCCAGCAGCTTGCCCTACAATGAGCAGTTCTTC. It specifies CASSLPYNEQFF.

This clonotype was seen repeatedly, ten times or more. This beta chain lies outside the target of a library built for alpha chains; its clone size means little. This rearrangement joins TRBV19 to TRBJ2-2; 7 bases match TRBD2. The J segment lost 5 bases and the V segment lost 1 base, leaving 1 base of the junction unmatched. The CDR3 sequence is 14 residues long. The V gene's germline CDR1 is LNHDA and CDR2 SQIVND (reference sequence). Here the CDR3 reads CASSIGGGTGELFF. The CDR3 nucleotides are TGTGCCAGTAGTATAGGCGGGGGTACCGGGGAGCTGTTTTTT.

To note about this clonotype: Being off target in a library aimed at alpha chains, this beta chain has a size of little meaning. The chain combines TRBV4-2 with TRBJ1-1; 9 bases align to TRBD1. Germline trimming cut 0 bases from V and 4 bases from J; bases unmatched to any gene: 12. Germline V lookup: CDR1 LGHNA, CDR2 YNFKEQ. CDR3 length: 18 residues. In DNA, the CDR3 is TGTGCCAGCAGCCAAGATATTGGGACAGGGTTGGGTGGCACTGAAGCTTTCTTT. It translates to CASSQDIGTGLGGTEAFF.

As regards this clonotype: The library was built for alpha chains, so this beta chain is an off-target read and its size means little. The chain couples TRBV6-2 or TRBV6-3 to TRBJ2-4; TRBD1 aligns across 8 bases. V was clipped by 5 bases and J by 1 base; unmatched bases: 1. CDR3 length equals 14 residues. Germline V gives CDR1 MNHEY, CDR2 SVGEGT. The CDR3: CASSRTGAKNIQYF. CDR3 bases: TGTGCCAGCAGTCGGACAGGGGCCAAAAACATTCAGTACTTC.